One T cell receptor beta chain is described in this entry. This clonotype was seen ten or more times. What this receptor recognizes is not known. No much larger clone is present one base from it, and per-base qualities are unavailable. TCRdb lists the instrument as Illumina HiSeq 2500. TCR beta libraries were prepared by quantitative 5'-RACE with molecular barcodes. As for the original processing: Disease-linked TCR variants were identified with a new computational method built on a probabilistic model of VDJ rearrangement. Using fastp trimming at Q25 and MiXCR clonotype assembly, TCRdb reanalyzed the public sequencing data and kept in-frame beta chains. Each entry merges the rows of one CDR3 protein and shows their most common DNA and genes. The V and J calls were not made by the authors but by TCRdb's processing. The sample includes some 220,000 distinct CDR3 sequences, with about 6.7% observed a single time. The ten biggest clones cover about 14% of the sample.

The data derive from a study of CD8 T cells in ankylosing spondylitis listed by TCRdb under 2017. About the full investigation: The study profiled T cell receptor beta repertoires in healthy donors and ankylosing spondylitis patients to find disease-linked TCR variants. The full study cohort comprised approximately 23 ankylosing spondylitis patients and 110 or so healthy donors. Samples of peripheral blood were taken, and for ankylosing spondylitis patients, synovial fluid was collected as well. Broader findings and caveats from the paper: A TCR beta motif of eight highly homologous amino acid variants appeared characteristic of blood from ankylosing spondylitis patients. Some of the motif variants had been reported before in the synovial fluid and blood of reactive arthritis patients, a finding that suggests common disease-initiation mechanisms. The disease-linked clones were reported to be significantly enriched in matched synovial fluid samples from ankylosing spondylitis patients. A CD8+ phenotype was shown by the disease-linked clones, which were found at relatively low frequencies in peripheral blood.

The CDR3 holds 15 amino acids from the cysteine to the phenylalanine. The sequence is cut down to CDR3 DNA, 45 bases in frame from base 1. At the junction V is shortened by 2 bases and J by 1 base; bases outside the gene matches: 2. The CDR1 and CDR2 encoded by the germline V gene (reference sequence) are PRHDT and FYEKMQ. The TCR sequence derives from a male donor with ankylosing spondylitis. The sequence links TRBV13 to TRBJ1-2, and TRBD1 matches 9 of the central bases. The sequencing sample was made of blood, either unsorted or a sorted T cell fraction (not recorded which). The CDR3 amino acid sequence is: CASSLLTGGNYGYTF. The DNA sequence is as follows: TGTGCCAGCAGCTTATTGACAGGGGGTAACTATGGCTACACCTTC. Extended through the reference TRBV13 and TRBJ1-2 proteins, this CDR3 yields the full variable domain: AAGVIQSPRHLIKEKRETATLKCYPIPRHDTVYWYQQGPGQDPQFLISFYEKMQSDKGSIPDRFSAQQFSDYHSELNMSSLELGDSALYFCASSLLTGGNYGYTFGSGTRLTVV.